One sample yielded the 22 T cell receptor beta chains listed below, sequenced in a study of human T cells and chemical hapten exposure. The time point was: patch test 2, 6 weeks after DPC sensitization. Treatment specified: therapeutic diphenylcyclopropenone sensitization with weekly scalp DPC. TCRdb itself ran the RACE reads through MiXCR, one entry per CDR3 protein. Of about 380,000 distinct CDR3 sequences listed, more than 5% are singletons. The specimen comprised whole blood, sampled in connection with sensitization to the hapten diphenylcyclopropenone (DPC). The receptors were gathered from a woman between 18 and 30 years old with alopecia areata. Some clones in this sample may be carry-over from other donors' samples.

V and J are TRBV6-9 and TRBJ2-7; D is unresolved. The germline gives CDR1 MNHGY, CDR2 SVAAGI. This CDR3 spans 17 amino acids. The V end lost 6 bases, the J end lost 3 bases, and 24 bases lay between the germline ends. The CDR3 DNA reads TGTGCCAGCAGCCCCTACCCCACAGCAGGCTCCCACTACGAGCAGTACTTC. Translating it yields CASSPYPTAGSHYEQYF.

This clonotype has at least ten counts. The CDR3 DNA is TGTGCCAGCAGCCCGGGACAGGGACGTCAGCCCCAGCATTTT. Translation gives CASSPGQGRQPQHF. J is TRBJ1-5 and V is TRBV3-1; 9 positions match TRBD1. CDR3 length equals 14 residues. Per germline, CDR1 LGHDT and CDR2 YNNKEL (reference sequence). Trimming took 4 bases from V and 6 from J; bases not matched to a gene: 4.

This clonotype was seen at least ten times. The rearrangement joins TRBV10-3 to TRBJ1-2; D is possibly TRBD1 (6 bases). The length of the CDR3 is 13 residues. The germline V and J ends were trimmed by 6 bases and 6 bases, with 14 bases remaining between them. Germline V CDR1 and CDR2: ENHRY, SYGVKD. The CDR3 coding sequence is TGTGCCATCAGCCCGGCCGCAGGGGATGGCTACACCTTC. It yields the protein CAISPAAGDGYTF.

This clonotype appeared a few times. This chain links TRBV12-3 or TRBV12-4 with TRBJ2-6; D may be TRBD1 or TRBD2 (5 bases each). The CDR3 is 15 amino acids. V lost 0 bases and J lost 3, with 6 bases in between. The CDR3 loop is CASSLAGVGANVLTF. In DNA, the CDR3 is TGTGCCAGCAGTTTAGCGGGGGTTGGGGCCAACGTCCTGACTTTC.

This clonotype was recorded at least ten times. V usage is TRBV11-2 and J usage is TRBJ2-6; 8 bases align to TRBD2. V lost 1 base and J lost 4; bases outside the gene matches: 15. CDR1 and CDR2 from the germline V gene are SGHAT and FQNNGV. This CDR3 spans 20 amino acids. In DNA form, the CDR3 reads TGTGCCAGCAGCTTAGTTAGTTCGCGGGGGGCGCCGGCAGGGGCCAACGTCCTGACTTTC. As protein: CASSLVSSRGAPAGANVLTF.

The CDR3 here is CASRDGGATDTQYF. The DNA of the CDR3 is TGTGCCAGTAGGGACGGGGGGGCCACAGATACGCAGTATTTT. V usage is TRBV19 and J usage is TRBJ2-3; 8 nucleotides line up with TRBD2. The ends lost 6 bases at V and 2 bases at J; junction bases unmatched: 4. The V gene's germline CDR1 is LNHDA and CDR2 SQIVND (reference sequence). CDR3 length: 14 amino acids.

This clonotype occurred a few times. V is TRBV6-2 or TRBV6-3 and J is TRBJ1-1; D not certain. Germline V gene lookup returns CDR1 MNHEY and CDR2 SVGEGT. Between the trimmed V and J ends, which lost 7 bases and 2 bases, there was a span of 14 bases. The CDR3 is made up of 14 amino acids. DNA of the CDR3: TGTGCCAGCAAATTGGTGGAGGGTAACACTGAAGCTTTCTTT. Translated, it gives CASKLVEGNTEAFF.

The DNA of the CDR3 is TGCGCCAGCAGCTTGGCCCAGGACCTACCCTATGGCTACACCTTC. As protein: CASSLAQDLPYGYTF. This rearrangement joins TRBV5-1 to TRBJ1-2; no reliable D call. The ends were cut back, 0 bases at V and 4 bases at J, with 13 bases in the middle. The germline CDR1 and CDR2 sequences are SGHRS and YFSETQ. The length of the CDR3 is 15 residues.

V gene TRBV28 combines with J gene TRBJ2-7; possibly TRBD1 or TRBD2 for D (7 bases each). This CDR3 has 16 amino acids. Trimming left V 2 bases short and J 3 bases short, with 17 bases between. Germline loops: CDR1 MDHEN, CDR2 SYDVKM. CDR3 amino acids: CASSLRRQGGNYEQYF. Here the CDR3 DNA reads TGTGCCAGCAGTTTACGACGACAGGGAGGGAACTACGAGCAGTACTTC.

The sample holds many counts of this clonotype. The V gene is TRBV6-6, the J gene TRBJ1-2, with D possibly TRBD1 on 5 matching bases. Trimming cost V 7 bases and J 3 bases, with 12 bases left between them. The CDR3 has 13 residues. From germline, CDR1 is MNHNY and CDR2 SVGAGI (reference sequence). CDR3 protein: CASTDRDHYGYTF. CDR3 nucleotide sequence: TGTGCCAGCACCGATCGGGACCACTATGGCTACACCTTC.

This clonotype was seen at least ten times. The chain links TRBV7-2 to TRBJ2-4; no clear D gene. This CDR3 is 13 amino acids long. Germline CDR1 and CDR2: SGHTA and FQGNSA. With 2 bases removed from V and 2 bases from J, the gap between germline ends came to 4 bases. The CDR3 sequence: CASSLLTKNIQYF. As DNA, the CDR3 is TGTGCCAGCAGCTTACTCACCAAAAACATTCAGTACTTC.

Ten or more counts support this clonotype. The V gene is TRBV4-2, the J gene TRBJ2-5; 10 nucleotides agree with TRBD1. Germline V gene sequence: CDR1 LGHNA, CDR2 YNFKEQ. V lost 4 bases to trimming and J lost 4 bases; unmatched junction nucleotides: 6. This CDR3 region has 15 residues. DNA for the CDR3: TGTGCCAGCAGCCTAATGGGACAGGGGCGAGAGACCCAGTACTTC. It specifies CASSLMGQGRETQYF.

V gene TRBV5-5 combines with J gene TRBJ1-1; TRBD1 matches 9 bases. This CDR3 is built from 20 residues. The V and J ends lost 0 bases and 5 bases, in that order; junction bases with no gene match: 20. The germline V gene has CDR1 SGHKS and CDR2 YYEKEE (reference sequence). The CDR3 is CASSLEGTGSIGLVETEAFF. The CDR3 DNA follows: TGTGCCAGCAGCTTGGAGGGGACAGGGAGTATAGGTCTGGTGGAGACTGAAGCTTTCTTT. Using reference TRBV5-5 and TRBJ1-1 for the parts outside the CDR3, the full variable domain is DAGVTQSPTHLIKTRGQQVTLRCSPISGHKSVSWYQQVLGQGPQFIFQYYEKEERGRGNFPDRFSARQFPNYSSELNVNALLLGDSALYLCASSLEGTGSIGLVETEAFFGQGTRLTVV.

This clonotype has a count of ten or more. This chain joins TRBV6-2 or TRBV6-3 and TRBJ1-6; no definite D call. The V gene lost 2 bases and the J gene lost 8 bases, with 13 bases spanning the gap. This CDR3 has 15 residues. Germline V gives CDR1 MNHEY, CDR2 SVGEGT. In DNA form, the CDR3 reads TGTGCCAGCAGTTACGGGGTCGACTCGGATTCACCCCTCCACTTT. This translates into CASSYGVDSDSPLHF.

This clonotype was detected only a few times. J is TRBJ2-3 and V is TRBV5-5; the D gene is possibly TRBD1 (5 bases). The V end was cut by 4 bases, the J end by 2 bases, with 11 bases between. The germline gives CDR1 SGHKS, CDR2 YYEKEE (reference sequence). The CDR3 extends over 14 amino acids. For the CDR3, the DNA is TGTGCCAGCAGCGAGCCAGGGAACACAGATACGCAGTATTTT. Amino acids: CASSEPGNTDTQYF. Full variable domain (rest looked up from reference TRBV5-5 and TRBJ2-3): DAGVTQSPTHLIKTRGQQVTLRCSPISGHKSVSWYQQVLGQGPQFIFQYYEKEERGRGNFPDRFSARQFPNYSSELNVNALLLGDSALYLCASSEPGNTDTQYFGPGTRLTVL.

This clonotype turned up a few times. This chain links TRBV5-1 with TRBJ2-5; the match to TRBD1 covers 7 bases. This CDR3 region has 14 residues. The trim removed 3 bases at V and 1 base at J, leaving 3 bases unmatched. In germline, CDR1 is SGHRS, CDR2 YFSETQ. In DNA, the CDR3 is TGCGCCAGCAGCTCACAGGGGACCCAAGAGACCCAGTACTTC. Its protein product is CASSSQGTQETQYF.

This clonotype was detected only a few times. This chain links TRBV6-1 with TRBJ2-7; D might be TRBD1 (6 bases). The CDR3 contains 15 residues. CDR1 and CDR2 (germline): MNHNS, SASEGT. V lost 1 base to trimming and J lost 3 bases, with 13 bases between them. CDR3: CASSEGTGQVYEQYF. CDR3 nucleotide sequence: TGTGCCAGCAGTGAAGGCACGGGACAAGTCTACGAGCAGTACTTC.

This clonotype was counted a few times. This chain joins TRBV3-1 and TRBJ1-2; no clear D. The CDR3 length is 13 residues. Germline values: CDR1 LGHDT, CDR2 YNNKEL (reference sequence). V shed 1 base and J shed 4 bases, with 7 bases lying between them. CDR3 loop: CASSQGTPYGYTF. The CDR3 nucleotides are TGTGCCAGCAGCCAAGGGACCCCCTATGGCTACACCTTC.

This clonotype was observed at least ten times. The rearrangement joins TRBV12-3 or TRBV12-4 to TRBJ1-5; D gene ambiguous. Trimming took 3 bases from V and 6 from J, leaving 12 bases between them. CDR3 length equals 14 residues. The CDR3 DNA is TGTGCCAGCAGTTTGTTTGGCGGGAGTCAGCCCCAGCATTTT. This codes for CASSLFGGSQPQHF.

The J gene is TRBJ2-3, the V gene TRBV7-2, with TRBD2 identical over 10 bases. The CDR3 runs 19 residues. Germline lookup yields CDR1 SGHTA and CDR2 FQGNSA. With 2 bases clipped from V and 0 bases from J, the junction kept 11 bases outside the gene matches. The CDR3 DNA is TGTGCCAGCAGCTTAACAAACCAGGGACTAGCGACAAGCACAGATACGCAGTATTTT. Protein sequence: CASSLTNQGLATSTDTQYF.

The gene calls are TRBV9 and TRBJ2-6; D unresolved. The CDR3 runs to 13 residues. The germline V and J ends were trimmed by 4 bases and 11 bases, with 13 bases remaining between them. CDR1 is SGDLS, CDR2 YYNGEE, per germline. This CDR3 reads CASSPHIAHVLTF. DNA for the CDR3: TGTGCCAGCAGCCCCCATATCGCCCACGTCCTGACTTTC.

This clonotype was counted at least ten times. The chain uses TRBV10-3 and TRBJ1-1; TRBD1 might be the D (5 bases). In germline, CDR1 is ENHRY, CDR2 SYGVKD. This CDR3 comprises 16 residues. The V gene lost 6 bases and the J gene lost 4 bases, with 21 bases spanning the gap. CDR3 region: CAISPTRGITGTEAFF. CDR3 coding DNA: TGTGCCATCAGCCCTACGCGGGGGATAACGGGCACTGAAGCTTTCTTT.